This passage covers 27 T cell receptor beta chains from one sample sequenced in a study of cytomegalovirus exposure and HLA in healthy donors. PCR used 60 Vbeta primers and 13 Jbeta primers. This table comes from immunoSEQ multiplex PCR, and its TCRdb copy is limited to in-frame clones, with some not included. In the table there are 99,000 or so clones, approximately 79% of which are singletons. The sequenced sample was PBMCs. The receptors come from a man in his sixties in good health and CMV-seropositive.

The V and J genes are TRBV19 and TRBJ2-4; 8 nucleotides agree with TRBD2. From germline, CDR1 is LNHDA and CDR2 SQIVND (reference sequence). Germline trimming cut 6 bases from V and 7 bases from J; bases unmatched to any gene: 2. The CDR3 is 12 amino acids. The CDR3 protein is CASSPGGNIQYF. CDR3 bases: TGTGCCAGTAGCCCGGGGGGGAACATTCAGTACTTC.

The CDR3 protein is CASSRGLAGSEQYF. The CDR3 DNA reads TGTGCCAGCAGCCGAGGACTAGCGGGAAGCGAGCAGTACTTC. V is TRBV11-2 and J is TRBJ2-7; 12 positions agree with TRBD2. The length of the CDR3 is 14 residues. The V gene's germline CDR1 is SGHAT and CDR2 FQNNGV. V dropped 5 bases and J dropped 6; count of bases not matched to a gene: 5.

V usage is TRBV19 and J usage is TRBJ2-5; D is possibly TRBD2 (5 bases). Germline V lookup: CDR1 LNHDA, CDR2 SQIVND (reference sequence). This CDR3 has 14 amino acids. Trimming cost V 1 base and J 3 bases, with 9 bases left between them. The CDR3 sequence is CASSIAGIEETQYF. In nucleotides, the CDR3 is TGTGCCAGTAGTATAGCGGGGATCGAAGAGACCCAGTACTTC. Together with reference TRBV19 and TRBJ2-5, the CDR3 gives the full variable domain: DGGITQSPKYLFRKEGQNVTLSCEQNLNHDAMYWYRQDPGQGLRLIYYSQIVNDFQKGDIAEGYSVSREKKESFPLTVTSAQKNPTAFYLCASSIAGIEETQYFGPGTRLLVL.

The genes are TRBV6-1 and TRBJ1-1; a possible D gene is TRBD1 (6 bases). V lost 1 base to trimming and J lost 2 bases, with 11 bases between them. CDR3 size: 15 residues. Germline CDR1 MNHNS, CDR2 SASEGT. CDR3 residues: CASSEDSGANTEAFF. CDR3 bases: TGTGCCAGCAGTGAAGACTCAGGGGCTAACACTGAAGCTTTCTTT.

The chain carries TRBV28 and TRBJ1-5; the D is unclear. Between the trimmed V and J ends, which lost 5 bases and 5 bases, there was a span of 10 bases. From germline, CDR1 is MDHEN and CDR2 SYDVKM. This CDR3 is built from 13 residues. The CDR3 loop reads CASSNPTHQPQHF. CDR3 DNA sequence: TGTGCCAGCAGTAATCCGACACATCAGCCCCAGCATTTT. Filled out from reference TRBV28 and TRBJ1-5, the complete variable domain reads DVKVTQSSRYLVKRTGEKVFLECVQDMDHENMFWYRQDPGLGLRLIYFSYDVKMKEKGDIPEGYSVSREKKERFSLILESASTNQTSMYLCASSNPTHQPQHFGDGTRLSIL.

The chain is built from TRBV2 and TRBJ2-1; D may be TRBD2 (5 bases). V was cut by 2 bases and J by 0 bases, with 11 bases left in between. Germline CDR1 reads SNHLY; CDR2 reads FYNNEI. The CDR3 has 16 amino acids. The CDR3 loop reads CASSELDFSSYNEQFF. The DNA of the CDR3 is TGTGCCAGCAGTGAATTGGACTTTAGCTCCTACAATGAGCAGTTCTTC.

The chain employs TRBV9 and TRBJ1-2; D gene uncertain. The CDR3 covers 15 residues. Trimming took off 7 bases at V and 0 bases at J, with 16 bases between the two ends. Germline V gives CDR1 SGDLS, CDR2 YYNGEE. The CDR3 nucleotides read TGTGCCAGCGTCCCAGGCGACGATTCTAACTATGGCTACACCTTC. Translation: CASVPGDDSNYGYTF.

The chain has TRBV5-1 and TRBJ2-3; a weak D match, TRBD1 (6 bases). The CDR3 has 13 amino acids. V was trimmed by 3 bases and J by 4 bases, leaving 9 bases between them. CDR1 SGHRS and CDR2 YFSETQ come from the germline V gene. The CDR3 bases are TGCGCCAGCAGCTCGGACAGAGCAGATACGCAGTATTTT. Protein: CASSSDRADTQYF. The complete variable domain, with remaining parts taken from reference TRBV5-1 and TRBJ2-3, reads KAGVTQTPRYLIKTRGQQVTLSCSPISGHRSVSWYQQTPGQGLQFLFEYFSETQRNKGNFPGRFSGRQFSNSRSEMNVSTLELGDSALYLCASSSDRADTQYFGPGTRLTVL.

This sequence joins TRBV15 and TRBJ2-2, with 12 bases identical to TRBD2. The CDR3 sequence is 18 residues long. Germline lookup yields CDR1 LNHNV and CDR2 YYDKDF (reference sequence). The V and J ends lost 1 base and 5 bases, in that order; junction bases with no gene match: 8. In DNA form, the CDR3 reads TGTGCCACCAGCAGAGGGCTAGCGGGGGGGCCGGGGACCGGGGAGCTGTTTTTT. Encoded protein: CATSRGLAGGPGTGELFF.

This chain uses TRBV7-8 with TRBJ1-1; unclear D gene. The CDR3 is 14 residues long. The germline V gene encodes CDR1 SGHVS and CDR2 FQNEAQ. V was shortened by 4 bases and J by 0 bases, with 9 bases between the two germline ends. CDR3 DNA sequence: TGTGCCAGCAGCTCCGGGAGAATGAACACTGAAGCTTTCTTT. Translation: CASSSGRMNTEAFF.

The chain couples TRBV28 to TRBJ2-2, with 7 bases identical to TRBD1. V lost 4 bases to trimming and J lost 0 bases; unmatched junction nucleotides: 2. The germline gives CDR1 MDHEN, CDR2 SYDVKM. The CDR3 covers 15 residues. The CDR3 loop is CASSSGQTNTGELFF. In DNA, the CDR3 is TGTGCCAGCAGTTCGGGACAGACGAACACCGGGGAGCTGTTTTTT. Drawing the rest from reference TRBV28 and TRBJ2-2, the complete variable domain is DVKVTQSSRYLVKRTGEKVFLECVQDMDHENMFWYRQDPGLGLRLIYFSYDVKMKEKGDIPEGYSVSREKKERFSLILESASTNQTSMYLCASSSGQTNTGELFFGEGSRLTVL.

This sequence joins TRBV6-5 and TRBJ1-6; D is undetermined. There are 16 residues in the CDR3. V was trimmed by 0 bases and J by 2 bases, leaving 8 bases between them. In germline, CDR1 is MNHEY, CDR2 SVGAGI. The CDR3 region is CASSYSPETYNSPLHF. In DNA, the CDR3 is TGTGCCAGCAGTTACTCCCCTGAGACCTATAATTCACCCCTCCACTTT.

The J gene is TRBJ2-5, the V gene TRBV5-1; unclear D gene. The end of the DNA fits TRBJ2-7 better, so the J call may be wrong. CDR3 length equals 15 residues. Germline CDR1 reads SGHRS; CDR2 reads YFSETQ. The CDR3 DNA reads as TGCGCCAGCAGCTTGGGACTTCTGAGCTCCTACGAGCAGTACTTC. Translating it yields CASSLGLLSSYEQYF.

V gene TRBV5-1 combines with J gene TRBJ1-3, with D tentatively TRBD1 (6 bases). The CDR3 runs 16 residues. V dropped 4 bases and J dropped 6 bases, with 20 bases sitting between them. Germline CDR1 is SGHRS and CDR2 is YFSETQ. In nucleotides, the CDR3 is TGCGCCAGCAGCCCCACCTGGGCAGGGGCGGAAAACACCATATATTTT. This encodes CASSPTWAGAENTIYF.

The chain couples TRBV18 to TRBJ2-1, with D uncertain. Trimming removed 3 bases from V and 0 bases from J, with 9 bases in between. The CDR3 contains 15 residues. In germline, CDR1 is KGHSH, CDR2 LQKENI. The CDR3 sequence: CASSPEILSYNEQFF. CDR3 bases: TGTGCCAGCTCACCCGAGATCCTCTCCTACAATGAGCAGTTCTTC.

This chain connects TRBV28 to TRBJ1-5; D may be TRBD1 (5 bases). The CDR3 spans 14 residues. Germline-derived CDR1 and CDR2 are MDHEN and SYDVKM. V gave up 7 bases and J gave up 3 bases, with 13 bases separating them. The DNA of the CDR3 is TGTGCCAGCACCCCACAGGCGAACAATCAGCCCCAGCATTTT. Its protein is CASTPQANNQPQHF.

V gene TRBV9 combines with J gene TRBJ2-4; 13 positions agree with TRBD2. With V trimmed by 4 bases and J by 0 bases, 10 bases remained unmatched. This CDR3 contains 19 residues. Per germline, CDR1 SGDLS and CDR2 YYNGEE. The CDR3, as DNA: TGTGCCAGCAGCCCGTCGGGACTAGCGGGGTATCTAGCCAAAAACATTCAGTACTTC. Its protein is CASSPSGLAGYLAKNIQYF.

V and J are TRBV6-5 and TRBJ2-7; possible D gene TRBD1, 6 bases. V was clipped by 7 bases and J by 2 bases, with 12 bases between them. The germline CDR1 and CDR2 sequences are MNHEY and SVGAGI. The length of the CDR3 is 13 residues. Here the CDR3 reads CASTWGPTYEQYF. In nucleotides, the CDR3 is TGTGCCAGCACCTGGGGGCCGACCTACGAGCAGTACTTC.

The J gene is TRBJ2-7, the V gene TRBV6-5; maybe TRBD1 (6 bases). The CDR3 covers 14 residues. The germline CDR1 and CDR2 sequences are MNHEY and SVGAGI. V shed 0 bases and J shed 7 bases, with 13 bases lying between them. CDR3 protein: CASSYSMTGQEQYF. CDR3 coding DNA: TGTGCCAGCAGTTACTCGATGACAGGTCAAGAGCAGTACTTC.

This clone was seen only once. V is TRBV29-1 and J is TRBJ2-5; 7 bases line up with TRBD1. The CDR3 has 12 residues. Germline CDR1 reads SQVTM; CDR2 reads ANQGSEA. J gave up 1 base and V 6 bases, and 2 bases lay outside the gene matches. The CDR3 sequence is CSVDRIQETQYF. For the CDR3, the DNA is TGCAGCGTGGACAGGATCCAAGAGACCCAGTACTTC.

Turning to this clone: Its ends do not fully match the called genes, so a read error is possible. The chain carries TRBV25-1 and TRBJ1-2; TRBD1 is a possible D gene (6 bases). Germline CDR1 reads MGHDK; CDR2 reads SYGVNS. CDR3 size: 14 residues. The DNA of the CDR3 is TGTGCCAGCAGTGAATATACAGGGAACTTTGGCTACACCTTC. This translates into CASSEYTGNFGYTF.

Here the CDR3 DNA reads TGTGCCAGCAGCGTAGGAGAGGGGGTGGGAAACACCATATATTTT. Its translation is CASSVGEGVGNTIYF. The chain combines TRBV9 with TRBJ1-3, with D possibly TRBD1 on 6 matching bases. The CDR3 is made up of 15 amino acids. V gave up 0 bases and J gave up 4 bases, with 11 bases separating them. Germline V gene data show CDR1 as SGDLS and CDR2 as YYNGEE.

V usage is TRBV4-1 and J usage is TRBJ2-1; possibly TRBD1 for D (6 bases). Trimming removed 4 bases from V and 2 bases from J, with 12 bases in between. The CDR3 has 15 residues. CDR1 and CDR2 from the germline V gene are MGHRA and YSYEKL. The CDR3 protein is CASSLQGPTYNEQFF. CDR3 coding DNA: TGCGCCAGCAGCCTACAGGGACCTACCTACAATGAGCAGTTCTTC.

The J gene is TRBJ1-5, the V gene TRBV11-2, with D possibly TRBD1 on 5 matching bases. The V gene lost 0 bases and the J gene lost 7 bases, with 10 bases spanning the gap. The germline V gene has CDR1 SGHAT and CDR2 FQNNGV. The CDR3 runs 14 residues. CDR3 protein: CASSLDTGRQPQHF. The CDR3, as DNA: TGTGCCAGCAGCTTAGATACAGGACGCCAGCCCCAGCATTTT.

The rearrangement links TRBV10-3 to TRBJ1-3; D may be TRBD1 (6 bases). CDR1 and CDR2 (germline): ENHRY, SYGVKD. Trimming removed 11 bases at V and 4 bases at J, with 21 bases between. This CDR3 is built from 15 residues. CDR3 region: CAELPKSGQGNTIYF. DNA for the CDR3: TGTGCCGAACTTCCGAAGTCAGGACAGGGAAACACCATATATTTT.

V and J are TRBV30 and TRBJ2-5; D may be TRBD2 (5 bases). Germline assignment: CDR1 GTSNPN and CDR2 SVGIG (reference sequence). The CDR3 loop spans 14 amino acids. V was trimmed by 3 bases and J by 0 bases, leaving 11 bases between them. The chain's CDR3 is CAWSSGRDQETQYF. CDR3 nucleotides: TGTGCCTGGAGCAGCGGAAGGGACCAAGAGACCCAGTACTTC.

V is TRBV5-1 and J is TRBJ2-1; 11 bases fit TRBD2. V dropped 3 bases and J dropped 0; count of bases not matched to a gene: 5. CDR3 length: 17 residues. Germline CDR1 reads SGHRS; CDR2 reads YFSETQ. The DNA of the CDR3 is TGCGCCAGCAGCTCACTAGCGGGGGCGAGCTCCTACAATGAGCAGTTCTTC. Protein product: CASSSLAGASSYNEQFF.